These 20 T cell receptor beta chains originate from one sample sequenced in a study of early T cells in non-severe SARS-CoV-2 infection. TCRdb reprocessed the 5' RACE reads via MiXCR and lists one record per CDR3 protein. Here the sample spans roughly 40,000 distinct CDR3 sequences, about 4.9% being singletons. The source material was whole blood. These receptors all come from an adult who was a healthcare worker with PCR-confirmed SARS-CoV-2 infection or an uninfected control (not recorded which).

This clonotype was counted many times. This rearrangement joins TRBV20-1 to TRBJ1-1; D remains unclear. Germline CDR1 DFQATT, CDR2 SNEGSKA (reference sequence). Trimming pared 0 bases from V and 4 bases from J, leaving 6 bases between. This CDR3 contains 12 residues. CDR3 sequence reads: CSARDQSTEAFF. For the CDR3, the DNA is TGCAGTGCTAGAGATCAGAGCACTGAAGCTTTCTTT.

In the case of this clonotype: It may be a read error: a sequence one base away is much more abundant. V gene TRBV10-3 combines with J gene TRBJ2-5, with a possible D match to TRBD2 (5 bases). The length of the CDR3 is 13 residues. Germline V gives CDR1 ENHRY, CDR2 SYGVKD. Here the CDR3 DNA reads TGTGCCATCAGTGAACTAGGAGAAGAGACCCAGTGCTTC. The encoded protein is CAISELGEETQCF.

This clonotype was picked up many times. The rearrangement uses TRBV28 and TRBJ2-1; TRBD2 is a possible D gene (5 bases). V gave up 8 bases and J gave up 3 bases, with 17 bases separating them. Per germline, CDR1 MDHEN and CDR2 SYDVKM. The CDR3 loop spans 15 amino acids. The DNA of the CDR3 is TGTGCCAGCCTCTTAGGCGGGTATCTCTACAATGAGCAGTTCTTC. This translates into CASLLGGYLYNEQFF.

This clonotype turned up a few times. The V gene is TRBV5-4, the J gene TRBJ1-4; no clear D. V gave up 3 bases and J gave up 6 bases, with 21 bases separating them. The CDR3 runs 17 residues. CDR1 SGHNT and CDR2 YYREEE come from the germline V gene (reference sequence). The DNA for the CDR3 is TGTGCCAGCAGCTCGCCCGCGCCCGGGAGTGGGCATGAAAAACTGTTTTTT. It yields the protein CASSSPAPGSGHEKLFF.

This clonotype was seen repeatedly, ten times or more. The chain has TRBV20-1 and TRBJ1-5, with D unresolved. Germline CDR1 and CDR2: DFQATT and SNEGSKA (reference sequence). Trimming removed 0 bases at V and 2 bases at J, with 8 bases between. The CDR3 length is 14 residues. The CDR3 nucleotides read TGCAGTGCTAGAGAGGCCAGAGGCAATCAGCCCCAGCATTTT. Its translation: CSAREARGNQPQHF.

The table lists this clonotype with many counts. The chain uses TRBV6-2 or TRBV6-3 and TRBJ1-5; the match to TRBD1 covers 8 bases. The CDR3 is 14 amino acids. J lost 6 bases, V lost 6 bases, and 7 bases had no gene match. Germline CDR1 is MNHEY and CDR2 is SVGEGT. CDR3 residues: CASRGLQGGQPQHF. The CDR3 DNA reads as TGTGCCAGCAGGGGATTACAGGGGGGTCAGCCCCAGCATTTT.

The chain carries TRBV7-6 and TRBJ1-6; D is uncertain. Germline values: CDR1 SGHVS, CDR2 FNYEAQ. Trimming removed 6 bases at V and 7 bases at J, with 10 bases between. This CDR3 comprises 13 residues. The CDR3 DNA follows: TGTGCCAGCAGAGGAGGGTGGAATTCACCCCTCCACTTT. Its translation is CASRGGWNSPLHF.

This clonotype was seen many times. The chain joins TRBV4-3 to TRBJ2-1; the match to TRBD2 covers 10 bases. Germline lookup yields CDR1 LGHNA and CDR2 YSLEER. This CDR3 has 16 residues. Trimming at V came to 0 bases and at J to 6 bases, leaving 5 bases not matched to a gene. As DNA, the CDR3 is TGCGCCAGCAGCCAAGATATAAGCGGGGGGGTCAATGAGCAGTTCTTC. Translated, it gives CASSQDISGGVNEQFF.

This clonotype was observed many times. In DNA form, the CDR3 reads TGTGCCAGCAGTGAATTCGGTTCGGGATCCAATGAGCAGTTCTTC. Its translation: CASSEFGSGSNEQFF. The chain is built from TRBV6-1 and TRBJ2-1, with a tentative D call TRBD2 (5 bases). V lost 2 bases to trimming and J lost 6 bases, with 14 bases between them. Germline V lookup: CDR1 MNHNS, CDR2 SASEGT. The CDR3 loop spans 15 amino acids.

This clonotype was detected many times. The rearrangement joins TRBV11-2 to TRBJ1-2, with D unresolved. The germline V and J ends were trimmed by 0 bases and 7 bases, with 12 bases remaining between them. The germline CDR1 and CDR2 sequences are SGHAT and FQNNGV. The CDR3 totals 14 residues. The CDR3 loop reads CASSLDREGAGYTF. The DNA for the CDR3 is TGTGCCAGCAGCTTAGATCGGGAGGGTGCTGGCTACACCTTC.

This chain joins TRBV12-3 or TRBV12-4 and TRBJ1-2; 7 nucleotides match TRBD1. Trimming took 1 base from V and 4 from J; bases not matched to a gene: 3. The CDR3 is 14 residues long. The CDR3 is CASSLGQGPYGYTF. The DNA for the CDR3 is TGTGCCAGCAGTTTAGGACAGGGCCCCTATGGCTACACCTTC.

V and J are TRBV20-1 and TRBJ2-7; TRBD1 agrees at 8 bases. Germline trimming cut 5 bases from V and 4 bases from J; bases unmatched to any gene: 13. The CDR3 loop spans 15 amino acids. The germline V gene encodes CDR1 DFQATT and CDR2 SNEGSKA (reference sequence). CDR3: CSAAFVGQGIYEQYF. The CDR3 DNA reads TGCAGTGCTGCCTTTGTTGGACAGGGAATATACGAGCAGTACTTC.

This clonotype was counted at least ten times. V and J are TRBV7-9 and TRBJ1-5; a possible D gene is TRBD1 (5 bases). The CDR3 runs to 14 residues. Deletions cut 5 bases from V and 4 bases from J, with 12 bases between. Germline V gene sequence: CDR1 SEHNR, CDR2 FQNEAQ (reference sequence). CDR3 sequence (DNA): TGTGCCAGCAGCGTTGATGGGGGTAATCAGCCCCAGCATTTT. Its protein is CASSVDGGNQPQHF.

This clonotype appeared many times. The chain is built from TRBV27 and TRBJ2-7, with a weak D call TRBD2 (5 bases). From germline, CDR1 is MNHEY and CDR2 SMNVEV (reference sequence). The V end lost 3 bases, the J end lost 7 bases, and 19 bases lay between the germline ends. The CDR3 loop spans 15 amino acids. The CDR3: CASSFWKDGSGEQYF. For the CDR3, the DNA is TGTGCCAGCAGTTTTTGGAAGGACGGGTCGGGAGAGCAGTACTTC.

Only a few counts were recorded for this clonotype. The V gene is TRBV18, the J gene TRBJ2-1, with 8 bases aligning to TRBD2. The CDR3 consists of 15 residues. After removal of 3 bases from V and 9 bases from J, the junction contained 10 bases not matched to a gene. Germline-derived CDR1 and CDR2 are KGHSH and LQKENI. The CDR3 here is CASSPNDPGGAEQFF. The DNA for the CDR3 is TGTGCCAGCTCACCTAATGATCCCGGGGGGGCTGAGCAGTTCTTC.

The rearrangement joins TRBV14 to TRBJ1-2; 7 bases map to TRBD1. CDR1 SGHDN and CDR2 FVKESK come from the germline V gene. The CDR3 spans 14 residues. After removal of 5 bases from V and 2 bases from J, the junction contained 5 bases not matched to a gene. The chain's CDR3 is CASSTLDRNYGYTF. DNA for the CDR3: TGTGCCAGCAGCACCCTGGACAGGAACTATGGCTACACCTTC. The whole variable domain, filled in from reference TRBV14 and TRBJ1-2, reads EAGVTQFPSHSVIEKGQTVTLRCDPISGHDNLYWYRRVMGKEIKFLLHFVKESKQDESGMPNNRFLAERTGGTYSTLKVQPAELEDSGVYFCASSTLDRNYGYTFGSGTRLTVV.

V and J are TRBV2 and TRBJ2-6; D may be TRBD1 (5 bases). Trimming stripped 7 bases from V and 0 bases from J, with 10 bases between. The CDR3 consists of 15 residues. The germline V gene encodes CDR1 SNHLY and CDR2 FYNNEI. This CDR3 reads CASTEGHSGANVLTF. The CDR3 bases are TGTGCCAGCACCGAAGGACACTCTGGGGCCAACGTCCTGACTTTC.

V gene TRBV7-2 combines with J gene TRBJ2-5; D not certain. The CDR3 sequence is 15 residues long. The V gene lost 5 bases and the J gene lost 4 bases, with 17 bases spanning the gap. The germline CDR1 and CDR2 sequences are SGHTA and FQGNSA. CDR3 bases: TGTGCCAGCAGCCCGCGCAGGCCGTCCACAGAGACCCAGTACTTC. It translates to CASSPRRPSTETQYF.

This clonotype has at least ten counts. The CDR3 region has the DNA TGTGCCAGCAGCTTAGAACGGGGGCGCCCCGAGGAACTGTTTTTT. Amino acids: CASSLERGRPEELFF. The chain couples TRBV7-2 to TRBJ2-2; D may be TRBD1 or TRBD2 (6 bases each). The V end lost 1 base, the J end lost 14 bases, and 20 bases lay between the germline ends. CDR1 and CDR2 from the germline V gene are SGHTA and FQGNSA. The CDR3 consists of 15 residues. Using reference TRBV7-2 and TRBJ2-2 for the parts outside the CDR3, the full variable domain is GAGVSQSPSNKVTEKGKDVELRCDPISGHTALYWYRQSLGQGLEFLIYFQGNSAPDKSGLPSDRFSAERTGGSVSTLTIQRTQQEDSAVYLCASSLERGRPEELFFGEGSRLTVL.

This clonotype appeared many times. J is TRBJ2-7 and V is TRBV5-1, with D perhaps matching TRBD2 (6 bases). V was clipped by 4 bases and J by 0 bases, with 14 bases between them. This CDR3 has 15 residues. CDR1 is SGHRS, CDR2 YFSETQ, per germline. CDR3 amino acids: CASSPGLTYSYEQYF. The CDR3 region has the DNA TGCGCCAGCAGCCCGGGACTCACCTACTCCTACGAGCAGTACTTC.